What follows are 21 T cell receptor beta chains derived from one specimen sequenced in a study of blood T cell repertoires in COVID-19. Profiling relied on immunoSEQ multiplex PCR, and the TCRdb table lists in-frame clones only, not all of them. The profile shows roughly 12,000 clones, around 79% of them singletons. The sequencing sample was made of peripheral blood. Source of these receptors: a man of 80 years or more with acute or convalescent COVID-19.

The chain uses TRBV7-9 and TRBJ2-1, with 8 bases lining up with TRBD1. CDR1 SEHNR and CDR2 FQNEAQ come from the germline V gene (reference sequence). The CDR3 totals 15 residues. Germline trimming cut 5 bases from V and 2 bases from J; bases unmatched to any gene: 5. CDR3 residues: CASSEPGQAYNEQFF. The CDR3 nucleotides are TGTGCCAGCAGCGAACCGGGACAGGCCTACAATGAGCAGTTCTTC.

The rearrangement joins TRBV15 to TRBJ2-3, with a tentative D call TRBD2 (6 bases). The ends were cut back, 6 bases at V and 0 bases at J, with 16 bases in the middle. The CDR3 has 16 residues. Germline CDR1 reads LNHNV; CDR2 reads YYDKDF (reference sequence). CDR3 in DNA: TGTGCCACCAGGGACTACGCACCGTCTAGCACAGATACGCAGTATTTT. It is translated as CATRDYAPSSTDTQYF.

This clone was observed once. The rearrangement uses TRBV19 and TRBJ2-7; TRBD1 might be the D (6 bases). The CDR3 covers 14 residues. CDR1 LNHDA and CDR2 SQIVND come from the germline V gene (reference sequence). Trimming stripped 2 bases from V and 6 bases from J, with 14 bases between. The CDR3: CASSIRDNRAEQYF. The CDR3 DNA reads TGTGCCAGTAGTATAAGGGACAATCGGGCCGAGCAGTACTTC.

DNA of the CDR3: TGTGCCAGCAGTTTTAGCGGGGGGGTTCGTGGCTACACCTTC. Its translation: CASSFSGGVRGYTF. The chain links TRBV11-2 to TRBJ1-2; D is possibly TRBD1 (5 bases). The CDR3 is 14 residues long. Germline V gene lookup returns CDR1 SGHAT and CDR2 FQNNGV. V was cut by 6 bases and J by 7 bases, with 18 bases left in between.

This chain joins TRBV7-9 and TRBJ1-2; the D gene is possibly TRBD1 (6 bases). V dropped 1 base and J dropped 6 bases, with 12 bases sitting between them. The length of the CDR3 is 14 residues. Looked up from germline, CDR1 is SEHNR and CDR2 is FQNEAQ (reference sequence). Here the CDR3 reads CASSLVGGLDGYTF. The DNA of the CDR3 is TGTGCCAGCAGCTTAGTCGGGGGGCTGGATGGCTACACCTTC.

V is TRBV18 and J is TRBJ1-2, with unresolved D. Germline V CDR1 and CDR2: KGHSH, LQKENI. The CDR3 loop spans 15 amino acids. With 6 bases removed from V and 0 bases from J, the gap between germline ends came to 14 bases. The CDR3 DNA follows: TGTGCCAGCTCTCGAGGAGAGGGCCCTAACTATGGCTACACCTTC. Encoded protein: CASSRGEGPNYGYTF.

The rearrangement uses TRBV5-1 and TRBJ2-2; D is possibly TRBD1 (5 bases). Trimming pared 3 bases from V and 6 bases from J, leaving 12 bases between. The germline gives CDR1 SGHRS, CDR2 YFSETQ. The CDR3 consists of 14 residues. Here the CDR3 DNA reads TGCGCCAGCAGCTCTAAGCAGGGCGCCGGGGAGCTGTTTTTT. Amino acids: CASSSKQGAGELFF. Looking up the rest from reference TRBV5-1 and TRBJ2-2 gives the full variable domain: KAGVTQTPRYLIKTRGQQVTLSCSPISGHRSVSWYQQTPGQGLQFLFEYFSETQRNKGNFPGRFSGRQFSNSRSEMNVSTLELGDSALYLCASSSKQGAGELFFGEGSRLTVL.

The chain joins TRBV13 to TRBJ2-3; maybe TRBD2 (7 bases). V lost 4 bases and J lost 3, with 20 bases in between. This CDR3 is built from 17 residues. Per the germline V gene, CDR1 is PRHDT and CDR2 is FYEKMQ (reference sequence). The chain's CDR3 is CASSSRMGGPWTDTQYF. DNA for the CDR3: TGTGCCAGCAGCTCCCGTATGGGGGGGCCTTGGACAGATACGCAGTATTTT.

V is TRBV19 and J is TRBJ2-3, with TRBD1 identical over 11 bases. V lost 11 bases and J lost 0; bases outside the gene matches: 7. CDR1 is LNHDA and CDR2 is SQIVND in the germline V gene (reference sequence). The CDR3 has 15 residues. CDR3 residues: CASGQGEFSTDTQYF. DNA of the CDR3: TGTGCCTCGGGACAGGGGGAATTTAGCACAGATACGCAGTATTTT.

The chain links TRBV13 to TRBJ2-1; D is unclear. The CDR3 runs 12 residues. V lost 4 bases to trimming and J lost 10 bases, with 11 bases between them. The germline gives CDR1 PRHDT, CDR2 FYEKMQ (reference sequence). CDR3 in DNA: TGTGCCAGCAGCTCCTCGGTAAAGGAGCAGTTCTTC. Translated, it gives CASSSSVKEQFF.

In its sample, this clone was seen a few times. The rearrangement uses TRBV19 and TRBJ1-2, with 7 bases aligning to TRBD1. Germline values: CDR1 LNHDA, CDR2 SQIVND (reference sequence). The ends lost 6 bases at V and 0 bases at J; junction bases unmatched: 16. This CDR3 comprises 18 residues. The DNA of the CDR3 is TGTGCCAGTAGGCCTAGACGCGACCCAGGGGGAGCTAACTATGGCTACACCTTC. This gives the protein CASRPRRDPGGANYGYTF.

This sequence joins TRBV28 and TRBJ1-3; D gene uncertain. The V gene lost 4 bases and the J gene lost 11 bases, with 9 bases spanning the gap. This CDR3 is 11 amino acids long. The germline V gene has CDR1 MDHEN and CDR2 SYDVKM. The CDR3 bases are TGTGCCAGCAGTTCACTCCGGGCCATATATTTT. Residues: CASSSLRAIYF.

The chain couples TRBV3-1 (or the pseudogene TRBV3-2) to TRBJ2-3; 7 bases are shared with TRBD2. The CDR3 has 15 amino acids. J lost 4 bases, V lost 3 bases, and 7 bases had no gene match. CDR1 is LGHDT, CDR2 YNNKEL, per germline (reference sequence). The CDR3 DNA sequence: TGTGCCAGCAGCCAGCTAGCGGTGGAGGCAGATACGCAGTATTTT. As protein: CASSQLAVEADTQYF.

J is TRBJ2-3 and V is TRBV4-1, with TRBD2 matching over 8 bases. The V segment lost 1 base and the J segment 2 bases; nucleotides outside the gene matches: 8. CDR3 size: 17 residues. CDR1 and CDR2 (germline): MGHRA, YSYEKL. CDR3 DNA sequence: TGCGCCAGCAGCCAAGGGTCTGGCGGGGGGTACACAGATACGCAGTATTTT. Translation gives CASSQGSGGGYTDTQYF.

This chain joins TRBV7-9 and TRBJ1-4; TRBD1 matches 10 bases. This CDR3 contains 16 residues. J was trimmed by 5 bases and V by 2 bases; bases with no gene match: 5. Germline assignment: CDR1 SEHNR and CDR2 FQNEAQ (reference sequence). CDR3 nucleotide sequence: TGTGCCAGCAGCTTATCGGGGACAGGGGTCAATGAAAAACTGTTTTTT. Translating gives CASSLSGTGVNEKLFF.

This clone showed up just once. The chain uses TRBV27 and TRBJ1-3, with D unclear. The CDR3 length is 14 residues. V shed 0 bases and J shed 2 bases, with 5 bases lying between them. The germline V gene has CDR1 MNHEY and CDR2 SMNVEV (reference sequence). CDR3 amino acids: CASSLSGTGNTIYF. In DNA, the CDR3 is TGTGCCAGCAGTTTATCCGGGACTGGAAACACCATATATTTT.

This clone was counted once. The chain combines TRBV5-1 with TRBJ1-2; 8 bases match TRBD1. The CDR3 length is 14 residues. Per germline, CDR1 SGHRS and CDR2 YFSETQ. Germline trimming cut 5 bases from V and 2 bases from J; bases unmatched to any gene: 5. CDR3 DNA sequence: TGCGCCAGCAGGCCGGGACAGGCCAACTATGGCTACACCTTC. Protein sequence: CASRPGQANYGYTF.

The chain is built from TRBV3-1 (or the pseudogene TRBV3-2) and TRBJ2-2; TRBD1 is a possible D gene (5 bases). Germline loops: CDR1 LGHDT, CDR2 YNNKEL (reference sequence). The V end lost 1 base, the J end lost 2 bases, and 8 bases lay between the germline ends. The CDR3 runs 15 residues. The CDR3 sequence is CASSQADRNTGELFF. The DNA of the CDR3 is TGTGCCAGCAGCCAAGCCGACAGAAACACCGGGGAGCTGTTTTTT.

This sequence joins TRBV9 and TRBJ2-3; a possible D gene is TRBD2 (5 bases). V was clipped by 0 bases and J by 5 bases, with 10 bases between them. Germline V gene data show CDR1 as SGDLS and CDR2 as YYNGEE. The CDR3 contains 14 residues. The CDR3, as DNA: TGTGCCAGCAGCGTAGCTGTGGCGGGAGATACGCAGTATTTT. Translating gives CASSVAVAGDTQYF.

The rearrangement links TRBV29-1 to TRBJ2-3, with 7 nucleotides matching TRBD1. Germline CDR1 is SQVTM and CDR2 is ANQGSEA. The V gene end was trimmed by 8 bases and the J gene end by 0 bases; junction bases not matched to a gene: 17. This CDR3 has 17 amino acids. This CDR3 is CSTRVGTTGTSTDTQYF. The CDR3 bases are TGCAGCACTCGGGTCGGTACGACAGGGACCAGCACAGATACGCAGTATTTT.

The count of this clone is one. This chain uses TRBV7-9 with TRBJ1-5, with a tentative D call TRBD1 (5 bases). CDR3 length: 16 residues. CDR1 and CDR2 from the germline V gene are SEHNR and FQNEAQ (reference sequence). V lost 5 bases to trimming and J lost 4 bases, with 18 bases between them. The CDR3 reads CASSPSGGERNQPQHF. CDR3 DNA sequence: TGTGCCAGCAGCCCCAGCGGGGGGGAGAGGAATCAGCCCCAGCATTTT.